The rows below give T cell receptor beta chains drawn from one sample of a study of blood T cell repertoires in COVID-19. Clones were read by immunoSEQ multiplex PCR, and TCRdb kept only the in-frame ones, dropping some. The sample lists about 200,000 clones; roughly 80% were seen once. What was sequenced was peripheral blood. The receptors here all came from a man aged 50 or older who had recovered from COVID-19. The CDR3 runs from the conserved cysteine through the conserved F or W. Each record gives: J gene, clone size, V gene, D gene, CDR3 protein, CDR3 DNA. The D gene is left open where the match is weak. Size is omitted from some rows. Given values are once, few, many or a class for expanded clones.

j_call: TRBJ2-1; clone_size: .; v_call: TRBV9; d_call: TRBD2; cdr3_aa: CASSVRLAVYNEQFF; cdr3_nt: TGTGCCAGCAGCGTTCGTCTAGCGGTTTACAATGAGCAGTTCTTC
j_call: TRBJ2-5; clone_size: .; v_call: TRBV28; d_call: .; cdr3_aa: CASSLGAKETQYF; cdr3_nt: TGTGCCAGCAGTTTAGGGGCTAAAGAGACCCAGTACTTC
j_call: TRBJ2-5; clone_size: .; v_call: TRBV15; d_call: .; cdr3_aa: CATSRDGGAQETQYF; cdr3_nt: TGTGCCACCAGCAGAGATGGGGGGGCTCAAGAGACCCAGTACTTC
j_call: TRBJ1-6; clone_size: .; v_call: TRBV30; d_call: TRBD1; cdr3_aa: CAWRPGQGLNSPLHF; cdr3_nt: TGTGCCTGGAGACCGGGACAGGGGCTAAATTCACCCCTCCACTTT
j_call: TRBJ2-3; clone_size: .; v_call: TRBV13; d_call: .; cdr3_aa: CASSLLQDTDTQYF; cdr3_nt: TGTGCCAGCAGCTTGTTACAAGACACAGATACGCAGTATTTT
j_call: TRBJ1-1; clone_size: .; v_call: TRBV19; d_call: TRBD1; cdr3_aa: CASSAQGAGLEAFF; cdr3_nt: TGTGCCAGTAGTGCGCAGGGGGCGGGCCTTGAAGCTTTCTTT
j_call: TRBJ1-4; clone_size: .; v_call: TRBV12-3/TRBV12-4; d_call: .; cdr3_aa: CASSLGREKLFF; cdr3_nt: TGTGCCAGCAGTTTAGGGAGAGAAAAACTGTTTTTT
j_call: TRBJ2-3; clone_size: .; v_call: TRBV4-2; d_call: TRBD2; cdr3_aa: CASSQPSTSGSRDTQYF; cdr3_nt: TGTGCCAGCAGCCAACCCTCGACTAGCGGGAGCCGGGATACGCAGTATTTT
j_call: TRBJ1-2; clone_size: few; v_call: TRBV12-3/TRBV12-4; d_call: .; cdr3_aa: CASSLSRGYGYTF; cdr3_nt: TGTGCCAGCAGTTTGAGTAGAGGATATGGCTACACCTTC
j_call: TRBJ2-1; clone_size: .; v_call: TRBV28; d_call: TRBD2; cdr3_aa: CASSLPGLAGLEEQFF; cdr3_nt: TGTGCCAGCAGTCTACCGGGACTAGCGGGACTGGAGGAGCAGTTCTTC
j_call: TRBJ1-1; clone_size: once; v_call: TRBV18; d_call: .; cdr3_aa: CASSLTVNTEAFF; cdr3_nt: TGTGCCAGCTCCCTGACTGTAAACACTGAAGCTTTCTTT
j_call: TRBJ2-3; clone_size: few; v_call: TRBV7-9; d_call: TRBD1; cdr3_aa: CASAGTGLPRSTDTQYF; cdr3_nt: TGTGCCAGCGCAGGGACAGGGCTTCCAAGAAGCACAGATACGCAGTATTTT
j_call: TRBJ2-7; clone_size: .; v_call: TRBV27; d_call: TRBD2; cdr3_aa: CASSRTSGPLVSEQYF; cdr3_nt: TGTGCCAGCAGCAGGACTAGCGGACCACTTGTTAGCGAGCAGTACTTC
j_call: TRBJ2-1; clone_size: .; v_call: TRBV7-2; d_call: TRBD2; cdr3_aa: CASSPRTSGENEQFF; cdr3_nt: TGTGCCAGCAGCCCCCGGACTAGCGGAGAGAATGAGCAGTTCTTC
j_call: TRBJ1-6; clone_size: .; v_call: TRBV27; d_call: TRBD1; cdr3_aa: CASSLTGGLFNSPLHF; cdr3_nt: TGTGCCAGCAGTCTCACAGGGGGCTTGTTTAATTCACCCCTCCACTTT
j_call: TRBJ2-3; clone_size: .; v_call: TRBV30; d_call: TRBD2; cdr3_aa: CAWSVAGADTQYF; cdr3_nt: TGTGCCTGGAGTGTAGCGGGAGCAGATACGCAGTATTTT
j_call: TRBJ1-2; clone_size: .; v_call: TRBV5-1; d_call: .; cdr3_aa: CASSFSYRDSYGYTF; cdr3_nt: TGCGCCAGCAGCTTTTCTTACAGGGATAGCTATGGCTACACCTTC
j_call: TRBJ2-7; clone_size: .; v_call: TRBV7-8; d_call: .; cdr3_aa: CASSLVGTGAYEQYF; cdr3_nt: TGTGCCAGCAGCTTAGTGGGCACGGGGGCCTACGAGCAGTACTTC
j_call: TRBJ2-3; clone_size: .; v_call: TRBV7-8; d_call: TRBD2; cdr3_aa: CASSLAPPSGRGSTDTQYF; cdr3_nt: TGTGCCAGCAGCTTAGCGCCCCCTAGCGGGAGGGGAAGCACAGATACGCAGTATTTT
j_call: TRBJ1-3; clone_size: .; v_call: TRBV3-1/TRBV3-2; d_call: .; cdr3_aa: CASGLTGGPGNTIYF; cdr3_nt: TGTGCCAGCGGACTAACGGGGGGCCCTGGAAACACCATATATTTT
j_call: TRBJ1-2; clone_size: few; v_call: TRBV7-2; d_call: .; cdr3_aa: CASSLGAGQLYGYTF; cdr3_nt: TGTGCCAGCAGCTTAGGGGCCGGACAGCTCTATGGCTACACCTTC
j_call: TRBJ2-1; clone_size: .; v_call: TRBV7-8; d_call: TRBD2; cdr3_aa: CASSLEGRAGDEQFF; cdr3_nt: TGTGCCAGCAGCTTAGAGGGGAGGGCGGGTGATGAGCAGTTCTTC
j_call: TRBJ2-7; clone_size: .; v_call: TRBV6-5; d_call: .; cdr3_aa: CASSFSDEQYF; cdr3_nt: TGTGCCAGCAGTTTTTCAGACGAGCAGTACTTC
j_call: TRBJ1-3; clone_size: few; v_call: TRBV4-2; d_call: .; cdr3_aa: CASSQDYSSSSGNTIYF; cdr3_nt: TGTGCCAGCAGCCAAGATTATAGCAGCAGCTCTGGAAACACCATATATTTT
j_call: TRBJ2-7; clone_size: few; v_call: TRBV11-2; d_call: .; cdr3_aa: CASSLETRGAEQYF; cdr3_nt: TGTGCCAGCAGCTTAGAGACTAGGGGAGCCGAGCAGTACTTC
j_call: TRBJ1-2; clone_size: .; v_call: TRBV5-4; d_call: TRBD1; cdr3_aa: CASSLPGTGAYGYTF; cdr3_nt: TGTGCCAGCAGCTTACCTGGGACAGGGGCCTATGGCTACACCTTC
j_call: TRBJ2-2; clone_size: .; v_call: TRBV18; d_call: .; cdr3_aa: CASSPSTDRANTGELFF; cdr3_nt: TGTGCCAGCTCACCATCTACAGATCGAGCGAACACCGGGGAGCTGTTTTTT
j_call: TRBJ1-2; clone_size: .; v_call: TRBV18; d_call: TRBD1; cdr3_aa: CATRPDRSRAGYTF; cdr3_nt: TGTGCCACCCGACCGGACAGGAGCAGGGCGGGCTACACCTTC
j_call: TRBJ1-5; clone_size: few; v_call: TRBV2; d_call: .; cdr3_aa: CASVRESGNQPQHF; cdr3_nt: TGTGCCAGCGTCAGAGAATCCGGGAATCAGCCCCAGCATTTT
j_call: TRBJ2-1; clone_size: .; v_call: TRBV10-3; d_call: .; cdr3_aa: CAISEKGKDEQFF; cdr3_nt: TGTGCCATCAGTGAGAAGGGGAAGGATGAGCAGTTCTTC
j_call: TRBJ2-1; clone_size: .; v_call: TRBV11-2; d_call: TRBD1; cdr3_aa: CASSLGTGDVVEQFF; cdr3_nt: TGTGCCAGCAGCTTAGGTACAGGGGATGTGGTTGAGCAGTTCTTC
j_call: TRBJ2-2; clone_size: once; v_call: TRBV6-5; d_call: .; cdr3_aa: CASTVGHLNTGELFF; cdr3_nt: TGTGCCAGCACAGTGGGACATCTGAACACCGGGGAGCTGTTTTTT
j_call: TRBJ2-1; clone_size: .; v_call: TRBV7-2; d_call: TRBD2; cdr3_aa: CASSLVPAGADRDEQFF; cdr3_nt: TGTGCCAGCAGCTTAGTCCCAGCGGGGGCCGATCGGGATGAGCAGTTCTTC
j_call: TRBJ2-2; clone_size: .; v_call: TRBV4-3; d_call: .; cdr3_aa: CASSQDQPGVTGELFF; cdr3_nt: TGCGCCAGCAGCCAAGATCAGCCAGGGGTCACCGGGGAGCTGTTTTTT
j_call: TRBJ1-3; clone_size: .; v_call: TRBV6-6; d_call: .; cdr3_aa: CASTTSTSGGNTIYF; cdr3_nt: TGTGCCAGCACCACGAGCACAAGCGGCGGAAACACCATATATTTT
j_call: TRBJ1-5; clone_size: .; v_call: TRBV5-6; d_call: .; cdr3_aa: CASSLVSGPPYSNQPQHF; cdr3_nt: TGTGCCAGCAGCTTGGTTTCAGGGCCACCATATAGCAATCAGCCCCAGCATTTT
j_call: TRBJ2-2; clone_size: .; v_call: TRBV27; d_call: .; cdr3_aa: CASSLGGVIGELFF; cdr3_nt: TGTGCCAGCAGCCTGGGGGGAGTGATCGGGGAGCTGTTTTTT
j_call: TRBJ1-5; clone_size: .; v_call: TRBV19; d_call: .; cdr3_aa: CASSMIPDGISNQPQHF; cdr3_nt: TGTGCCAGTAGTATGATTCCTGACGGGATTAGCAATCAGCCCCAGCATTTT
j_call: TRBJ1-4; clone_size: few; v_call: TRBV18; d_call: .; cdr3_aa: CASSPLRGSEEKLFF; cdr3_nt: TGTGCCAGCTCACCGCTTAGGGGGTCCGAGGAAAAACTGTTTTTT
j_call: TRBJ2-2; clone_size: .; v_call: TRBV3-1/TRBV3-2; d_call: .; cdr3_aa: CASSPTFTGELFF; cdr3_nt: TGTGCCAGCAGCCCCACTTTCACCGGGGAGCTGTTTTTT
j_call: TRBJ2-2; clone_size: .; v_call: TRBV27; d_call: TRBD2; cdr3_aa: CASSFWASGRHGASTGELFF; cdr3_nt: TGTGCCAGCAGTTTCTGGGCTAGCGGGAGACACGGGGCGAGCACCGGGGAGCTGTTTTTT
j_call: TRBJ2-7; clone_size: .; v_call: TRBV5-1; d_call: .; cdr3_aa: CASSTEQGAYEQYF; cdr3_nt: TGCGCCAGCAGCACCGAACAGGGAGCCTACGAGCAGTACTTC
j_call: TRBJ2-1; clone_size: .; v_call: TRBV12-5; d_call: .; cdr3_aa: CASGPQGGYNEQFF; cdr3_nt: TGTGCTAGTGGTCCACAAGGGGGCTACAATGAGCAGTTCTTC
j_call: TRBJ1-5; clone_size: .; v_call: TRBV7-5; d_call: .; cdr3_aa: CVRSLVRDRETNSNQPQHF; cdr3_nt: TGTGTCAGAAGCTTAGTTCGGGACAGAGAAACTAATAGCAATCAGCCCCAGCATTTT
j_call: TRBJ2-5; clone_size: .; v_call: TRBV5-5; d_call: .; cdr3_aa: CASSFGEVDQETQYF; cdr3_nt: TGTGCCAGCAGCTTCGGGGAAGTAGACCAAGAGACCCAGTACTTC
j_call: TRBJ1-1; clone_size: few; v_call: TRBV5-1; d_call: .; cdr3_aa: CASRRGDTEAFF; cdr3_nt: TGCGCCAGCAGAAGGGGTGACACTGAAGCTTTCTTT
j_call: TRBJ2-7; clone_size: .; v_call: TRBV5-4; d_call: TRBD1; cdr3_aa: CASSSASGQGNEQYF; cdr3_nt: TGTGCCAGCAGCAGTGCCTCGGGACAGGGGAATGAGCAGTACTTC
j_call: TRBJ1-1; clone_size: .; v_call: TRBV3-1/TRBV3-2; d_call: .; cdr3_aa: CASSQASGETEAFF; cdr3_nt: TGTGCCAGCAGCCAAGCCTCAGGGGAGACTGAAGCTTTCTTT
j_call: TRBJ2-7; clone_size: .; v_call: TRBV7-8; d_call: TRBD2; cdr3_aa: CASSLPSGSYEQYF; cdr3_nt: TGTGCCAGCAGCTTACCTAGCGGGAGCTACGAGCAGTACTTC
j_call: TRBJ2-1; clone_size: .; v_call: TRBV21-1; d_call: .; cdr3_aa: CASSKAGSSYNEQFF; cdr3_nt: TGTGCCAGCAGCAAAGCAGGGAGCTCCTACAATGAGCAGTTCTTC
j_call: TRBJ2-1; clone_size: .; v_call: TRBV7-6; d_call: TRBD2; cdr3_aa: CASSLELAGRYNEQFF; cdr3_nt: TGTGCCAGCAGCTTAGAACTAGCGGGACGCTACAATGAGCAGTTCTTC
j_call: TRBJ1-3; clone_size: .; v_call: TRBV5-1; d_call: TRBD1; cdr3_aa: CASSPRTGGFSGNTIYF; cdr3_nt: TGCGCCAGCAGCCCCCGAACAGGGGGATTCTCTGGAAACACCATATATTTT
j_call: TRBJ2-7; clone_size: .; v_call: TRBV5-6; d_call: TRBD1; cdr3_aa: CASSTFRTGGRPYEQYF; cdr3_nt: TGTGCCAGCAGCACTTTCCGGACAGGGGGCCGACCCTACGAGCAGTACTTC
j_call: TRBJ2-6; clone_size: .; v_call: TRBV4-3; d_call: .; cdr3_aa: CASSQSWGLGANVLTF; cdr3_nt: TGCGCCAGCAGCCAGTCTTGGGGGCTTGGGGCCAACGTCCTGACTTTC
j_call: TRBJ1-2; clone_size: .; v_call: TRBV28; d_call: TRBD1; cdr3_aa: CASRTLTGGANGYTF; cdr3_nt: TGTGCCAGCAGGACCTTGACAGGGGGCGCGAATGGCTACACCTTC